What follows describes a single T cell receptor beta chain. This table comes from immunoSEQ multiplex PCR, and its TCRdb copy is limited to in-frame clones, with some not included. The table shows 700,000 to 750,000 clones, with approximately 83% occurring only once. This record belongs to a study of shared T cell receptors in the human thymus. Trimming took off 0 bases at V and 8 bases at J, with 13 bases between the two ends. CDR3 size: 14 residues. Per germline, CDR1 LNHNV and CDR2 YYDKDF (reference sequence). This same sample was also part of a study on human thymus T cells. That paper adds: Resections were taken during corrective heart surgery, and the thymus tissue came from these. Apparent skewing of V and J gene usage characterized both thymic and blood repertoires.

The specimen was thymocytes. The chain links TRBV15 to TRBJ1-1; no reliable D call. This TCR was sampled from a girl under three years old with a congenital heart defect. The CDR3 is CATSRDHVGREAFF. CDR3 sequence (DNA): TGTGCCACCAGCAGAGATCACGTGGGCAGAGAAGCTTTCTTT. Looking up the rest from reference TRBV15 and TRBJ1-1 gives the full variable domain: DAMVIQNPRYQVTQFGKPVTLSCSQTLNHNVMYWYQQKSSQAPKLLFHYYDKDFNNEADTPDNFQSRRPNTSFCFLDIRSPGLGDTAMYLCATSRDHVGREAFFGQGTRLTVV.